This T cell receptor (beta chain) was identified during a study of blood T cell repertoires in COVID-19. Whole-study context: In each case, the material was cDNA or gDNA derived from T cells, B-cell-depleted T cells, or PBMCs.

Profiling relied on immunoSEQ multiplex PCR, and the TCRdb table lists in-frame clones only, not all of them. The sample includes about 310,000 clones, approximately 87% of them seen just once. This CDR3 region has 18 residues. V shed 0 bases, J shed 5 bases, and the junction held 10 bases outside the gene matches. Germline values: CDR1 SGHRS, CDR2 YFSETQ. The sequenced sample consisted of peripheral blood. The receptor's source is a woman aged 50 to 60 who had recovered from COVID-19. The chain recombines TRBV5-1 with TRBJ2-2, with 10 bases lining up with TRBD2. This CDR3 reads CASSLEYRASGRTGELFF. The CDR3 coding sequence is TGCGCCAGCAGCTTGGAGTATCGGGCTAGCGGGAGAACCGGGGAGCTGTTTTTT.